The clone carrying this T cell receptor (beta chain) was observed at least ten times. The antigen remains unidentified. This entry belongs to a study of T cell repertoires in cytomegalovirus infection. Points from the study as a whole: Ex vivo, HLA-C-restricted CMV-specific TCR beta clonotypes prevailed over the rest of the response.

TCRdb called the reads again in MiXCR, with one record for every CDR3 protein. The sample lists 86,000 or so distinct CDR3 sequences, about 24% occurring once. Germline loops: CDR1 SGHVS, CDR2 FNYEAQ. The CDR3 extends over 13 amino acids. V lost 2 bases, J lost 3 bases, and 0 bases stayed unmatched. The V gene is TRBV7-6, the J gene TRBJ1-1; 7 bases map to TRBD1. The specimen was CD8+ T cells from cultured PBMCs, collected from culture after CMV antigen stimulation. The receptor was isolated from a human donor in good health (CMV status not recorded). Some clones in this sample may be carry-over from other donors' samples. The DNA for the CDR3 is TGTGCCAGCAGCTTAAGGGGGCACACTGAAGCTTTCTTT. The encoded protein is CASSLRGHTEAFF.